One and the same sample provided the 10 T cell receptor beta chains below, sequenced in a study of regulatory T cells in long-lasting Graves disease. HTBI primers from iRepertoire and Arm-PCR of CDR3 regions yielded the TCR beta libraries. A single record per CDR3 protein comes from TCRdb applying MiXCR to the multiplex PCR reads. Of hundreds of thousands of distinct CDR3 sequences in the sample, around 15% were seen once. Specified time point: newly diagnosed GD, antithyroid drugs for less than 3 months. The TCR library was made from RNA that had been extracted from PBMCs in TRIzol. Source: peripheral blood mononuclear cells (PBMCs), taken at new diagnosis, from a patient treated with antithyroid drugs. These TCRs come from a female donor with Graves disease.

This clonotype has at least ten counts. The CDR3 protein is CASSWGGLPGTDTQYF. The CDR3 bases are TGCGCCAGCAGCTGGGGGGGGTTACCGGGCACAGATACGCAGTATTTT. The chain combines TRBV5-1 with TRBJ2-3, with TRBD2 matching 7 bases. Germline CDR1 is SGHRS and CDR2 is YFSETQ. The CDR3 length is 16 residues. The ends lost 3 bases at V and 1 base at J; junction bases unmatched: 8.

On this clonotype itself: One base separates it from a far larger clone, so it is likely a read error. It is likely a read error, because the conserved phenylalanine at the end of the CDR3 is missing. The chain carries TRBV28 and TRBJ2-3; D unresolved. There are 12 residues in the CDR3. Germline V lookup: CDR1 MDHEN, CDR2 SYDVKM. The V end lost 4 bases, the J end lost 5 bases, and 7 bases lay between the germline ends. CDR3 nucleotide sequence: TGTGCCAGCAGTTCGTACGGAGATACGCAGTATCTT. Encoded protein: CASSSYGDTQYL.

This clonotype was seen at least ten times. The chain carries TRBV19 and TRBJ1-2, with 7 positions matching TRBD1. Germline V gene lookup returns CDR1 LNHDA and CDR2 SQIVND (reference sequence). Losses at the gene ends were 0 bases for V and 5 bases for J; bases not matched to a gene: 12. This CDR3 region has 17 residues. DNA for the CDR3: TGTGCCAGTAGTATAGAATTCTCGGAGGGGGCGAGATATGGCTACACCTTC. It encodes CASSIEFSEGARYGYTF. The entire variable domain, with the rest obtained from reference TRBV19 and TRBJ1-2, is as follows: DGGITQSPKYLFRKEGQNVTLSCEQNLNHDAMYWYRQDPGQGLRLIYYSQIVNDFQKGDIAEGYSVSREKKESFPLTVTSAQKNPTAFYLCASSIEFSEGARYGYTFGSGTRLTVV.

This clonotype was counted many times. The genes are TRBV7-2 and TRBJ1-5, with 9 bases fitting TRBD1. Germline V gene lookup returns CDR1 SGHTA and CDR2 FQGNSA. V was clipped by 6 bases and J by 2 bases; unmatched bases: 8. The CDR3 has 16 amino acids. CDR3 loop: CASSSGTGIGNQPQHF. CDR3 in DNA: TGTGCCAGCAGTTCCGGGACAGGGATCGGCAATCAGCCCCAGCATTTT.

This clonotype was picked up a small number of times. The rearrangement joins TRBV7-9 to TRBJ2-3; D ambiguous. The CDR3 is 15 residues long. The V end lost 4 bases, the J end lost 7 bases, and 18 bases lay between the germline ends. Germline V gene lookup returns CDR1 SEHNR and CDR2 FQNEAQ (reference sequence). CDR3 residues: CASSSGVGRANTQYF. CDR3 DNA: TGTGCCAGCAGCTCAGGAGTGGGAAGAGCAAATACGCAGTATTTT.

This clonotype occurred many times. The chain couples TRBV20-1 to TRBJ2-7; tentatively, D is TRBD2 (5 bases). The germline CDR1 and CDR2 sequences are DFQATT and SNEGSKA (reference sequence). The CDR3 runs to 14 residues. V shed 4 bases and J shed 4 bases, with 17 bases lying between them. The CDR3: CSAKRLPGSYEQYF. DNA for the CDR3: TGCAGTGCTAAGAGACTACCTGGGTCTTACGAGCAGTACTTC.

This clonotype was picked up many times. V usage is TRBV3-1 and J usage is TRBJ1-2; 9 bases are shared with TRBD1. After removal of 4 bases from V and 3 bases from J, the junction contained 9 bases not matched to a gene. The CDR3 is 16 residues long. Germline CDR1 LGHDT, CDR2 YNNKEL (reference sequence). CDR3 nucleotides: TGTGCCAGCAGCCCTGAGGGGGACAGGGCGGACTATGGCTACACCTTC. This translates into CASSPEGDRADYGYTF.

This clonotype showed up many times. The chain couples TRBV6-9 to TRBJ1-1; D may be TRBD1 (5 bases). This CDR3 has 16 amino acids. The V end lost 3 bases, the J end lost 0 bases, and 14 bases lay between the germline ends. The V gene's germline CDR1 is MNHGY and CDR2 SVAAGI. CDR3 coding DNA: TGTGCCAGCAGTTACACGGTTGGGGGATTGAACACTGAAGCTTTCTTT. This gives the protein CASSYTVGGLNTEAFF.

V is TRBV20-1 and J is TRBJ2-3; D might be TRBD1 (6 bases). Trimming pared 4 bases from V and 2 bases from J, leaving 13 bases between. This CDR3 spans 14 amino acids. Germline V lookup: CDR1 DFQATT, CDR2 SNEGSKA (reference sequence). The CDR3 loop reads CSATAGAYTDTQYF. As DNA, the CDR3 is TGCAGTGCTACGGCAGGGGCCTACACAGATACGCAGTATTTT.

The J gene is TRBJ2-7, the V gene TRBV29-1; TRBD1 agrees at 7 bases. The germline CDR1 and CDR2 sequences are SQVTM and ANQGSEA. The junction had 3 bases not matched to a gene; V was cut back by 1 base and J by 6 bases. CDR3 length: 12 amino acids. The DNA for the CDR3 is TGCAGCGTTGAAGGAACAGGGGCCGAGCAGTACTTC. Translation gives CSVEGTGAEQYF.